These 10 T cell receptor beta chains originate from one sample sequenced in a study of T cells in Graves' hyperthyroidism and ophthalmopathy. Researchers took RNA transcripts and amplified the TCR beta CDR3 regions from them. The TCR CDR3 first-round RT-PCR relied on the HTBI primer set. TCRdb redid the calling of the multiplex PCR reads with MiXCR, one entry per CDR3 protein. Of some 510,000 distinct CDR3 sequences listed, around 21% are singletons. The sample was blood. The origin of the receptors is a man between 18 and 29 years old with Graves' hyperthyroidism.

In its sample, this clonotype was seen many times. The V and J genes are TRBV29-1 and TRBJ2-7; D is possibly TRBD1 or TRBD2 (5 bases each). V lost 6 bases and J 5 bases, leaving 20 bases between the germline ends. Germline V gives CDR1 SQVTM, CDR2 ANQGSEA. This CDR3 has 14 residues. As DNA, the CDR3 is TGCAGCGTAGGGGCAGGGACGAGTGTAAACGAGCAGTACTTC. It codes for CSVGAGTSVNEQYF.

This clonotype was counted many times. V usage is TRBV18 and J usage is TRBJ2-5; perhaps TRBD2 as D (5 bases). CDR1 is KGHSH and CDR2 is LQKENI in the germline V gene. V was shortened by 4 bases and J by 4 bases, with 7 bases between the two germline ends. The CDR3 spans 12 residues. Here the CDR3 DNA reads TGTGCCAGCTCACAACTAGGAGAGACCCAGTACTTC. Its translation is CASSQLGETQYF. Filled out from reference TRBV18 and TRBJ2-5, the complete variable domain reads NAGVMQNPRHLVRRRGQEARLRCSPMKGHSHVYWYRQLPEEGLKFMVYLQKENIIDESGMPKERFSAEFPKEGPSILRIQQVVRGDSAAYFCASSQLGETQYFGPGTRLLVL.

This clonotype was seen at least ten times. The gene calls are TRBV28 and TRBJ1-2; no clear D gene. Per the germline V gene, CDR1 is MDHEN and CDR2 is SYDVKM. CDR3 length equals 13 residues. Trimming removed 5 bases from V and 6 bases from J, with 13 bases in between. CDR3 DNA: TGTGCCAGCAGTGGGGAGGGAAGGGATGGCTACACCTTC. Protein product: CASSGEGRDGYTF.

This clonotype was picked up many times. The CDR3: CASSFRNGVFYGYTF. For the CDR3, the DNA is TGTGCCAGCAGTTTTAGAAATGGGGTTTTCTATGGCTACACCTTC. This chain uses TRBV28 with TRBJ1-2; D is ambiguous. This CDR3 spans 15 amino acids. CDR1 and CDR2 from the germline V gene are MDHEN and SYDVKM. Deletions cut 3 bases from V and 4 bases from J, with 15 bases between.

Many counts were recorded for this clonotype. The chain recombines TRBV20-1 with TRBJ1-5; D perhaps matches TRBD1 (6 bases). Trimming removed 5 bases at V and 11 bases at J, with 22 bases between. The CDR3 spans 14 residues. Germline values: CDR1 DFQATT, CDR2 SNEGSKA (reference sequence). CDR3 DNA: TGCAGTGCTGAGGCTTCGGGACAAACTTTGTCCCAGCATTTT. Translated, it gives CSAEASGQTLSQHF.

This clonotype occurred many times. At one of its ends the junction is not consistent with the germline gene, which may arise from a read error. The chain employs TRBV24-1 and TRBJ2-5, with D tentatively TRBD1 (5 bases). This CDR3 spans 12 amino acids. Looked up from germline, CDR1 is KGHDR and CDR2 is SFDVKD. In DNA form, the CDR3 reads TGTGCCACCCAGGGCCTGCAAGAGACCCAGCACTTC. Encoded protein: CATQGLQETQHF.

V gene TRBV11-2 combines with J gene TRBJ1-2; D unclear. This CDR3 comprises 14 residues. CDR1 is SGHAT and CDR2 is FQNNGV in the germline V gene. The V and J ends lost 1 base and 8 bases respectively, with 14 bases between them. This CDR3 reads CASSLGGFGGGYTF. CDR3 sequence (DNA): TGTGCCAGCAGCTTAGGGGGATTTGGTGGAGGCTACACCTTC. The full variable domain, rest sourced from reference TRBV11-2 and TRBJ1-2, is EAGVAQSPRYKIIEKRQSVAFWCNPISGHATLYWYQQILGQGPKLLIQFQNNGVVDDSQLPKDRFSAERLKGVDSTLKIQPAKLEDSAVYLCASSLGGFGGGYTFGSGTRLTVV.

The sample holds many counts of this clonotype. The gene calls are TRBV5-1 and TRBJ2-5; 8 nucleotides agree with TRBD1. Germline V gene sequence: CDR1 SGHRS, CDR2 YFSETQ. Unmatched junction bases numbered 7, after V lost 7 bases and J lost 5 bases. The CDR3 spans 13 residues. CDR3 protein: CASGGQGSETQYF. As DNA, the CDR3 is TGCGCCAGCGGAGGACAGGGAAGCGAGACCCAGTACTTC.

This clonotype was recorded many times. The V call is TRBV20-1, the J call TRBJ2-2; 11 bases fit TRBD2. Unmatched junction bases numbered 7, after V lost 0 bases and J lost 4 bases. Germline CDR1 and CDR2: DFQATT and SNEGSKA (reference sequence). CDR3 length: 17 residues. The CDR3 nucleotides read TGCAGTGCTAGAGATACACTAGCGGGGGCCAGCACCGGGGAGCTGTTTTTT. This gives the protein CSARDTLAGASTGELFF.

This clonotype was seen at least ten times. The chain joins TRBV6-5 to TRBJ2-5; maybe TRBD2 (5 bases). Trimming took 3 bases from V and 7 from J, leaving 12 bases between them. The CDR3 has 13 amino acids. CDR1 MNHEY and CDR2 SVGAGI come from the germline V gene. CDR3 amino acids: CASSYSGSGTQYF. The CDR3 region has the DNA TGTGCCAGCAGTTATTCAGGAAGCGGGACCCAGTACTTC.